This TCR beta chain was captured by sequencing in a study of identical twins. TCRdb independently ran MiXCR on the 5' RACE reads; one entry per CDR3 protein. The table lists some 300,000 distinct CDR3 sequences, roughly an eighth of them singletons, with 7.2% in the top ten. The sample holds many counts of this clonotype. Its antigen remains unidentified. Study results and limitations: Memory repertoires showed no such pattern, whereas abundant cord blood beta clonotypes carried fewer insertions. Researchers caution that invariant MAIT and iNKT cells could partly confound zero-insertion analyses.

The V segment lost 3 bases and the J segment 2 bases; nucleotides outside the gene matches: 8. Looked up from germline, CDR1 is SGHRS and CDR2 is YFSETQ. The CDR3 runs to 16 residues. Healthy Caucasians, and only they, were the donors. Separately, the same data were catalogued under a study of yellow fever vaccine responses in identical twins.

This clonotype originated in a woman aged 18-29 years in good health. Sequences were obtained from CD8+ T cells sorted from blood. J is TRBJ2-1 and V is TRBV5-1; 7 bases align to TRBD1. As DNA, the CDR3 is TGCGCCAGCAGCTGGAAAGACAGGGAACCCTACAATGAGCAGTTCTTC. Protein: CASSWKDREPYNEQFF.